The 26 T cell receptor beta chains listed next were all sequenced from one sample in a study of cytomegalovirus exposure and HLA in healthy donors. The PCR ran on 60 Vbeta and 13 Jbeta primers. TCRdb keeps only in-frame clones here, not all; method: immunoSEQ multiplex PCR. Here the sample spans around 200,000 clones, 60% to 80% being singletons. Sequencing was done on a sample of PBMCs. These receptors originate from a female donor in good health and CMV-seronegative.

The chain joins TRBV25-1 to TRBJ2-3; TRBD2 agrees at 8 bases. CDR3 length equals 15 residues. V gave up 3 bases and J gave up 0 bases; unmatched junction bases: 2. Looked up from germline, CDR1 is MGHDK and CDR2 is SYGVNS. The CDR3 is CASSEASGSTDTQYF. The CDR3 region has the DNA TGTGCCAGCAGTGAGGCTAGCGGGAGCACAGATACGCAGTATTTT.

CDR3 sequence: CASSSVGGSVYEQYF. In nucleotides, the CDR3 is TGTGCCAGCAGTTCCGTTGGCGGGTCGGTATACGAGCAGTACTTC. V is TRBV27 and J is TRBJ2-7, with D maybe TRBD2 (5 bases). With 4 bases removed from V and 4 bases from J, the gap between germline ends came to 17 bases. CDR3 length equals 15 residues. CDR1 and CDR2 from the germline V gene are MNHEY and SMNVEV (reference sequence).

The rearrangement uses TRBV5-1 and TRBJ1-5; D gene ambiguous. The V gene lost 3 bases and the J gene lost 6 bases, with 4 bases spanning the gap. This CDR3 comprises 11 residues. The V gene's germline CDR1 is SGHRS and CDR2 YFSETQ. In nucleotides, the CDR3 is TGCGCCAGCAGCTGGAGTCAGCCCCAGCATTTT. Encoded protein: CASSWSQPQHF.

This chain connects TRBV19 to TRBJ2-1; 11 bases are shared with TRBD2. Germline V CDR1 and CDR2: LNHDA, SQIVND (reference sequence). CDR3 size: 17 residues. Trimming took 1 base from V and 0 from J; bases not matched to a gene: 2. This CDR3 reads CASSIVTSGSSYNEQFF. CDR3 sequence (DNA): TGTGCCAGTAGTATAGTTACTAGCGGGAGCTCCTACAATGAGCAGTTCTTC. Together with reference TRBV19 and TRBJ2-1, the CDR3 gives the full variable domain: DGGITQSPKYLFRKEGQNVTLSCEQNLNHDAMYWYRQDPGQGLRLIYYSQIVNDFQKGDIAEGYSVSREKKESFPLTVTSAQKNPTAFYLCASSIVTSGSSYNEQFFGPGTRLTVL.

V usage is TRBV27 and J usage is TRBJ2-2, with D uncertain. This CDR3 is 13 amino acids long. The germline CDR1 and CDR2 sequences are MNHEY and SMNVEV (reference sequence). Trimming took off 3 bases at V and 1 base at J, with 3 bases between the two ends. The chain's CDR3 is CASSFGNTGELFF. As DNA, the CDR3 is TGTGCCAGCAGTTTCGGGAACACCGGGGAGCTGTTTTTT.

The genes are TRBV23-1 and TRBJ2-2, with 10 bases aligning to TRBD2. TRBV23-1 belongs to the ORF category, with a function that is uncertain. Trimming took 0 bases from V and 6 from J; bases not matched to a gene: 4. There are 16 residues in the CDR3. The CDR3 bases are TGCGCCAGCAGTCAATCAGCGGGAGGGCCAGCCGGGGAGCTGTTTTTT. Residues: CASSQSAGGPAGELFF.

The chain couples TRBV30 to TRBJ2-5, with D unresolved. The end of the DNA fits TRBJ2-7 better, so the J call may be wrong. The CDR3 contains 13 residues. CDR1 is GTSNPN, CDR2 SVGIG, per germline (reference sequence). The CDR3 loop is CAWSYFRSYEQYF. CDR3 nucleotides: TGTGCCTGGAGTTATTTTCGGAGCTACGAGCAGTACTTC.

The J gene is TRBJ2-1, the V gene TRBV7-2, with TRBD2 as a possible D gene (5 bases). Trimming stripped 1 base from V and 5 bases from J, with 6 bases between. The CDR3 is 13 residues long. In germline, CDR1 is SGHTA, CDR2 FQGNSA. The CDR3 reads CASSLGLNNEQFF. The CDR3 DNA is TGTGCCAGCAGCTTAGGACTAAACAATGAGCAGTTCTTC.

This clone occurred a few times. V usage is TRBV5-6 and J usage is TRBJ1-1; D perhaps matches TRBD1 (5 bases). The V and J ends lost 0 bases and 0 bases respectively, with 9 bases between them. From germline, CDR1 is SGHDT and CDR2 YYEEEE. There are 15 residues in the CDR3. CDR3 DNA sequence: TGTGCCAGCAGCTTGGTAGGGGAAATGAACACTGAAGCTTTCTTT. This translates into CASSLVGEMNTEAFF.

The chain links TRBV18 to TRBJ2-2; 7 positions agree with TRBD2. Germline CDR1 reads KGHSH; CDR2 reads LQKENI. The CDR3 contains 14 residues. The V gene end was trimmed by 0 bases and the J gene end by 7 bases; junction bases not matched to a gene: 2. CDR3 loop: CASSPPAGSGELFF. The CDR3 coding sequence is TGTGCCAGCTCACCACCAGCGGGGAGCGGGGAGCTGTTTTTT.

This chain uses TRBV5-1 with TRBJ1-1; the D gene is possibly TRBD1 (6 bases). This CDR3 has 13 amino acids. Germline CDR1 and CDR2: SGHRS and YFSETQ. The germline V and J ends were trimmed by 5 bases and 1 base, with 9 bases remaining between them. The CDR3 loop is CASSQQGNTEAFF. DNA for the CDR3: TGCGCCAGCAGTCAACAGGGGAACACTGAAGCTTTCTTT.

The J gene is TRBJ2-3, the V gene TRBV19; 10 bases are a match to TRBD2. The length of the CDR3 is 15 residues. CDR1 is LNHDA and CDR2 is SQIVND in the germline V gene (reference sequence). V shed 1 base, J shed 6 bases, and the junction held 4 bases outside the gene matches. The CDR3 coding sequence is TGTGCCAGTAGTATAGCTAGCGGGGGCCGGGATACGCAGTATTTT. It specifies CASSIASGGRDTQYF.

This clone was seen more than once but under ten times. J is TRBJ2-5 and V is TRBV9; no firm D call. The end of the DNA fits TRBJ2-7 better, so the J call may be wrong. The CDR3 sequence is 14 residues long. CDR1 and CDR2 from the germline V gene are SGDLS and YYNGEE. CDR3 sequence reads: CASSVFPGTYEQYF. CDR3 nucleotides: TGTGCCAGCAGCGTATTCCCAGGAACCTACGAGCAGTACTTC.

The rearrangement uses TRBV7-3 and TRBJ2-1; TRBD2 matches 9 bases. CDR1 and CDR2 (germline): SGHTA, FQGTGA. V trimming: 3 bases; J trimming: 8 bases; junction bases outside the gene matches: 5. The length of the CDR3 is 14 residues. CDR3 residues: CASSLAGGLYEQFF. For the CDR3, the DNA is TGTGCCAGCAGCTTGGCGGGGGGGCTGTATGAGCAGTTCTTC.

The rearrangement links TRBV5-1 to TRBJ2-1, with D perhaps TRBD1 (6 bases). Trimming cost V 3 bases and J 1 base, with 14 bases left between them. The CDR3 consists of 16 residues. Germline V gives CDR1 SGHRS, CDR2 YFSETQ. In DNA, the CDR3 is TGCGCCAGCAGCTCGACGGGACACCTTTCCTACAATGAGCAGTTCTTC. Residues: CASSSTGHLSYNEQFF.

The rearrangement uses TRBV11-2 and TRBJ2-5; TRBD2 matches 7 bases. This CDR3 has 13 amino acids. Unmatched junction bases numbered 5, after V lost 8 bases and J lost 2 bases. CDR1 and CDR2 from the germline V gene are SGHAT and FQNNGV. In DNA form, the CDR3 reads TGTGCCAGCTCCGGGGGGACTCAAGAGACCCAGTACTTC. It translates to CASSGGTQETQYF.

The chain links TRBV6-5 to TRBJ1-1; D unresolved. Germline V gives CDR1 MNHEY, CDR2 SVGAGI. The CDR3 covers 15 residues. Trimming removed 6 bases at V and 4 bases at J, with 18 bases between. This CDR3 reads CASSNPGAGSTEAFF. The CDR3 nucleotides are TGTGCCAGCAGCAACCCCGGTGCGGGATCCACTGAAGCTTTCTTT.

This clone has just a few counts. This sequence joins TRBV28 and TRBJ1-2; a possible D gene is TRBD1 (5 bases). V lost 10 bases and J 5 bases, leaving 11 bases between the germline ends. The CDR3 covers 11 residues. Germline V gives CDR1 MDHEN, CDR2 SYDVKM. As DNA, the CDR3 is TGTGCCACCGGGACTGATTATGGCTACACCTTC. This encodes CATGTDYGYTF.

The chain employs TRBV6-1 and TRBJ1-5, with TRBD1 matching 10 bases. V lost 11 bases, J lost 2 bases, and 3 bases stayed unmatched. Germline values: CDR1 MNHNS, CDR2 SASEGT. This CDR3 has 13 residues. The CDR3 sequence is CAAGTGGNQPQHF. The CDR3 coding sequence is TGTGCCGCCGGGACAGGGGGCAATCAGCCCCAGCATTTT.

CDR3 region: CASSLGAGANTEAFF. Written as DNA, the CDR3 is TGCGCCAGCAGCTTGGGGGCAGGGGCGAACACTGAAGCTTTCTTT. The V call is TRBV5-1, the J call TRBJ1-1; possible D gene TRBD1, 6 bases. Looked up from germline, CDR1 is SGHRS and CDR2 is YFSETQ. CDR3 size: 15 residues. The V gene lost 0 bases and the J gene lost 1 base, with 10 bases spanning the gap.

The rearrangement joins TRBV9 to TRBJ2-1; 11 bases agree with TRBD2. CDR3 length: 15 amino acids. CDR1 is SGDLS and CDR2 is YYNGEE in the germline V gene. The J segment lost 4 bases and the V segment lost 4 bases, leaving 4 bases of the junction unmatched. In nucleotides, the CDR3 is TGTGCCAGCAGCCTCCGACTAGCGGGGTACAATGAGCAGTTCTTC. This codes for CASSLRLAGYNEQFF.

CDR3: CASSLFPPLQGTNYGYTF. The CDR3 region has the DNA TGTGCCAGCAGTTTATTCCCCCCCCTACAGGGCACTAACTATGGCTACACCTTC. The chain joins TRBV27 to TRBJ1-2; TRBD1 might be the D (6 bases). Trimming stripped 1 base from V and 0 bases from J, with 18 bases between. CDR1 is MNHEY, CDR2 SMNVEV, per germline (reference sequence). CDR3 length equals 18 residues.

The chain is built from TRBV5-1 and TRBJ2-5, with D possibly matching TRBD2 (7 bases). This CDR3 comprises 15 residues. Germline CDR1 reads SGHRS; CDR2 reads YFSETQ. Trimming removed 4 bases from V and 5 bases from J, with 18 bases in between. The CDR3 spells CASSPEGGTRETQYF. Written as DNA, the CDR3 is TGCGCCAGCAGCCCGGAGGGGGGGACCAGGGAGACCCAGTACTTC. The full variable domain, completed using reference TRBV5-1 and TRBJ2-5, is KAGVTQTPRYLIKTRGQQVTLSCSPISGHRSVSWYQQTPGQGLQFLFEYFSETQRNKGNFPGRFSGRQFSNSRSEMNVSTLELGDSALYLCASSPEGGTRETQYFGPGTRLLVL.

This clone was recorded once. One end of the junction is discordant with germline, which a read error may explain. The rearrangement links TRBV7-7 to TRBJ2-3; TRBD2 matches at 9 bases. CDR3 length equals 18 residues. Per germline, CDR1 SSHAT and CDR2 FNYEAQ (reference sequence). CDR3 in amino acids: CASSSKNGSGRNTDTQYF. The CDR3 DNA sequence: TGTGCTAGCAGCAGCAAAAACGGTAGCGGGAGAAACACAGATACGCAGTATTTT. Together with reference TRBV7-7 and TRBJ2-3, the CDR3 gives the full variable domain: GAGVSQSPRYKVTKRGQDVTLRCDPISSHATLYWYQQALGQGPEFLTYFNYEAQPDKSGLPSDRFSAERPEGSISTLTIQRTEQRDSAMYRCASSSKNGSGRNTDTQYFGPGTRLTVL.

The rearrangement links TRBV7-8 to TRBJ2-3; 8 bases fit TRBD2. V lost 7 bases and J lost 2; bases outside the gene matches: 8. The germline gives CDR1 SGHVS, CDR2 FQNEAQ. The CDR3 contains 15 residues. Written as DNA, the CDR3 is TGTGCCAGCACCGATAGCGGGGTTACCACAGATACGCAGTATTTT. Its protein product is CASTDSGVTTDTQYF. Using reference TRBV7-8 and TRBJ2-3 for the parts outside the CDR3, the full variable domain is GAGVSQSPRYKVAKRGQDVALRCDPISGHVSLFWYQQALGQGPEFLTYFQNEAQLDKSGLPSDRFFAERPEGSVSTLKIQRTQQEDSAVYLCASTDSGVTTDTQYFGPGTRLTVL.

The CDR3 is CASSLALNTEAFF. The CDR3 region has the DNA TGTGCCAGCAGCTTGGCCCTGAACACTGAAGCTTTCTTT. The chain couples TRBV7-9 to TRBJ1-1; D gene unclear. V was clipped by 3 bases and J by 0 bases, with 5 bases between them. Per germline, CDR1 SEHNR and CDR2 FQNEAQ (reference sequence). The CDR3 consists of 13 residues.